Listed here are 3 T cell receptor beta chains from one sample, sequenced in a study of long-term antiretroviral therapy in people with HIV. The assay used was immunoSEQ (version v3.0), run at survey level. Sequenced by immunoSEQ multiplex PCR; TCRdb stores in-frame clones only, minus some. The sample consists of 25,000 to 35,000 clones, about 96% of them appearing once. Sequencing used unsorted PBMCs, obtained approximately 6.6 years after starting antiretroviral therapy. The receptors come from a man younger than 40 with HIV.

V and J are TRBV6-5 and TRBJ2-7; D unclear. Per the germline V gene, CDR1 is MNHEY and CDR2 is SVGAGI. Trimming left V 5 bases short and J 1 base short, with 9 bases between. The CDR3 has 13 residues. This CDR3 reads CASSADRSYEQYF. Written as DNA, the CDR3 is TGTGCCAGCAGTGCCGACCGTTCCTACGAGCAGTACTTC.

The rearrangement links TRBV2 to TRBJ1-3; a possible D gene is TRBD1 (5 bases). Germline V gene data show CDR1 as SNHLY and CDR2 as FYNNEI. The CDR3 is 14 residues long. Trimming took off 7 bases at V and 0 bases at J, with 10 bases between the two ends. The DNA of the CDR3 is TGTGCCAGCACCACAGGTTTCTCTGGAAACACCATATATTTT. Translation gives CASTTGFSGNTIYF.

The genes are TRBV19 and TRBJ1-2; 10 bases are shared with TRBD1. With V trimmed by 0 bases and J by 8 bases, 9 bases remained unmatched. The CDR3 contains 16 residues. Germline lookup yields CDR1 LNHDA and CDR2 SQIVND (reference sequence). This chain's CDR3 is CASSIERTGQGRGYTF. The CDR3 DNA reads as TGTGCCAGTAGTATAGAGCGTACGGGACAGGGGCGCGGCTACACCTTC.